These 28 T cell receptor beta chains were all obtained from the same sample, sequenced in a study of spatial heterogeneity in lung cancer. TCRdb passed the 5' RACE reads through MiXCR, listing each CDR3 protein once. This table has 7,000 or so distinct CDR3 sequences, 4.5% to 7% appearing once. Regarding time point: sample taken at primary tumor resection. Whole RNA from tumor, nontumor lung or frozen PBMC was sequenced unsorted. The sequences come from normal lung tissue next to the tumor, collected at surgery. The receptors come from a female donor with early-stage non-small cell lung cancer.

This clonotype appeared many times. This beta chain came through as a stray read in a library set up for alpha chains, and its size says little. The chain uses TRBV2 and TRBJ2-7; TRBD1 aligns across 10 bases. V was pared by 8 bases and J by 2 bases, with 3 bases of the junction left unmatched. The CDR3 sequence is 13 residues long. CDR1 and CDR2 (germline): SNHLY, FYNNEI. The CDR3 region is CASGDRGPYEQYF. The CDR3 DNA reads TGTGCCAGCGGGGACAGGGGACCCTACGAGCAGTACTTC.

This clonotype was seen at least ten times. This beta chain came through as a stray read in a library set up for alpha chains, and its size says little. V gene TRBV5-1 combines with J gene TRBJ2-3; 7 nucleotides match TRBD2. The trim removed 4 bases at V and 5 bases at J, leaving 10 bases unmatched. This CDR3 has 15 residues. The germline gives CDR1 SGHRS, CDR2 YFSETQ. The CDR3 nucleotides read TGCGCCAGCAGCCCCCGCGGGAGTTTGGGAGATACGCAGTATTTT. It translates to CASSPRGSLGDTQYF.

As regards this clonotype: In a library made to pick up alpha chains, this beta chain is a stray read with a size that means little. The gene calls are TRBV12-3 or TRBV12-4 and TRBJ1-5; tentatively, D is TRBD1 (6 bases). Trimming left V 1 base short and J 5 bases short, with 12 bases between. The CDR3 runs 15 residues. CDR3 DNA sequence: TGTGCCAGCAGTTTAGTCTCGGGGGCTTATCAGCCCCAGCATTTT. Protein: CASSLVSGAYQPQHF.

This clonotype was seen a handful of times. Found in a library prepared for alpha chains, this beta chain is an off-target read, and its abundance has little meaning. This CDR3 reads CASSSLTGLAGVNEQFF. The CDR3 nucleotides are TGTGCCAGCAGCTCACTAACCGGACTAGCGGGGGTCAATGAGCAGTTCTTC. This chain uses TRBV7-9 with TRBJ2-1, with 13 positions matching TRBD2. V was clipped by 4 bases and J by 6 bases; unmatched bases: 9. CDR3 size: 17 residues. The germline CDR1 and CDR2 sequences are SEHNR and FQNEAQ (reference sequence).

In its sample, this clonotype was seen a few times. The library was built for alpha chains, so this beta chain is an off-target read and its size means little. The rearrangement links TRBV20-1 to TRBJ1-6; D not resolved. Trimming stripped 0 bases from V and 6 bases from J, with 12 bases between. Per the germline V gene, CDR1 is DFQATT and CDR2 is SNEGSKA (reference sequence). This CDR3 is 15 amino acids long. CDR3: CSARDRAGRNSPLHF. CDR3 nucleotide sequence: TGCAGTGCTAGAGATCGGGCAGGCCGTAATTCACCCCTCCACTTT.

By sample fraction, this clonotype is medium-sized. Because the library targeted alpha chains, this beta chain is an off-target read whose size means little. The chain couples TRBV10-3 to TRBJ2-2; no firm D call. Looked up from germline, CDR1 is ENHRY and CDR2 is SYGVKD. Trimming pared 0 bases from V and 4 bases from J, leaving 12 bases between. The CDR3 covers 16 residues. CDR3 amino acids: CAISESFRQFTGELFF. The CDR3 region has the DNA TGTGCCATCAGTGAGTCGTTTAGGCAGTTCACCGGGGAGCTGTTTTTT.

In the case of this clonotype: The size of this beta chain means little, since it is a stray read in a library made for alpha chains. The rearrangement joins TRBV3-1 to TRBJ2-1, with 10 bases that match TRBD2. Germline assignment: CDR1 LGHDT and CDR2 YNNKEL (reference sequence). The ends lost 4 bases at V and 4 bases at J; junction bases unmatched: 7. The CDR3 is made up of 16 amino acids. CDR3 nucleotide sequence: TGTGCCAGCAGCCCTACCGGGACTAGCGAGTACAATGAGCAGTTCTTC. This gives the protein CASSPTGTSEYNEQFF.

Ten or more counts support this clonotype. The library was built for alpha chains, so this beta chain is an off-target read and its size means little. This chain joins TRBV7-8 and TRBJ2-7; D gene ambiguous. Trimming removed 5 bases from V and 1 base from J, with 3 bases in between. This CDR3 comprises 11 residues. CDR1 is SGHVS, CDR2 FQNEAQ, per germline. CDR3 region: CASSLSYEQYF. The CDR3 nucleotides are TGTGCCAGCAGCCTTTCCTACGAGCAGTACTTC.

By share, this clonotype counts as medium-sized (0.01 to 0.1%). This beta chain is an unintended read in a library built for alpha chains; its size means little. V usage is TRBV5-6 and J usage is TRBJ2-3; D remains ambiguous. Trimming removed 2 bases at V and 0 bases at J, with 7 bases between. In germline, CDR1 is SGHDT, CDR2 YYEEEE. The CDR3 is made up of 14 amino acids. CDR3 nucleotide sequence: TGTGCCAGCAGCTTTGTCAGGAGCACAGATACGCAGTATTTT. Protein sequence: CASSFVRSTDTQYF.

This clonotype was seen only a few times. A library made for alpha chains picked up this beta chain off target, so its size means little. The rearrangement uses TRBV7-3 and TRBJ2-3, with D possibly matching TRBD2 (5 bases). Trimming stripped 5 bases from V and 5 bases from J, with 11 bases between. From germline, CDR1 is SGHTA and CDR2 FQGTGA. This CDR3 is 13 amino acids long. The chain's CDR3 is CASSRLEVDTQYF. The CDR3 bases are TGTGCCAGCAGCAGGCTGGAGGTAGATACGCAGTATTTT.

Concerning this clonotype: As an off-target read in a library built for alpha chains, this beta chain has a frequency of little significance. The chain recombines TRBV29-1 with TRBJ2-5, with D perhaps TRBD2 (7 bases). Germline values: CDR1 SQVTM, CDR2 ANQGSEA. V was cut by 0 bases and J by 5 bases, with 10 bases left in between. The CDR3 runs 13 residues. CDR3 bases: TGCAGCGTTGAAGAAGGGGGGGGCGAGACCCAGTACTTC. Its protein is CSVEEGGGETQYF.

By sample fraction, this clonotype is medium-sized. A library prepared for alpha chains yielded this beta chain as an off-target read; its size is of little meaning. The gene calls are TRBV7-8 and TRBJ2-1; 9 bases agree with TRBD2. The junction had 18 bases not matched to a gene; V was cut back by 5 bases and J by 10 bases. The CDR3 has 17 residues. Looked up from germline, CDR1 is SGHVS and CDR2 is FQNEAQ. The CDR3 reads CASSLTGGRALYSEQFF. The CDR3 nucleotides are TGTGCCAGCAGCCTGACGGGCGGGAGGGCTTTATATAGCGAGCAGTTCTTC.

There are many counts of this clonotype. This beta chain was picked up by a library intended for alpha chains and is off target, so its count carries little meaning. This chain links TRBV7-9 with TRBJ2-1; D is perhaps TRBD2 (6 bases). Trimming stripped 5 bases from V and 0 bases from J, with 17 bases between. Germline values: CDR1 SEHNR, CDR2 FQNEAQ (reference sequence). The CDR3 extends over 17 amino acids. This chain's CDR3 is CASSTSGTPSSYNEQFF. The CDR3, as DNA: TGTGCCAGCAGCACCTCCGGGACTCCCAGCTCCTACAATGAGCAGTTCTTC.

By sample share, this clonotype is medium-sized. Because the library targeted alpha chains, this beta chain is an off-target read whose size means little. The chain combines TRBV18 with TRBJ2-1, with D perhaps TRBD2 (5 bases). This CDR3 comprises 14 residues. The germline CDR1 and CDR2 sequences are KGHSH and LQKENI. V lost 0 bases to trimming and J lost 8 bases, with 11 bases between them. CDR3 in amino acids: CASSPPVLRDEQFF. CDR3 nucleotide sequence: TGTGCCAGCTCACCACCGGTGTTGAGGGATGAGCAGTTCTTC.

Points on this clonotype: The library was prepared for alpha chains; this beta chain is a stray read, so its frequency means little. The chain couples TRBV7-6 to TRBJ1-6; 8 bases line up with TRBD1. CDR3 length: 14 amino acids. J gave up 6 bases and V 4 bases, and 2 bases lay outside the gene matches. Germline-derived CDR1 and CDR2 are SGHVS and FNYEAQ. CDR3 DNA: TGTGCCAGCAGCTCCGACAGGGGTAATTCACCCCTCCACTTT. As protein: CASSSDRGNSPLHF.

This clonotype is judged medium-sized. The size of this beta chain means little, since it is a stray read in a library made for alpha chains. The V call is TRBV27, the J call TRBJ2-5; a possible D gene is TRBD1 (6 bases). Per germline, CDR1 MNHEY and CDR2 SMNVEV (reference sequence). Trimming took 3 bases from V and 7 from J, leaving 18 bases between them. This CDR3 comprises 15 residues. Here the CDR3 DNA reads TGTGCCAGCAGTTTCCTCGGCAGGGGCCGGGTGACCCAGTACTTC. Encoded protein: CASSFLGRGRVTQYF.

This clonotype has only a few counts. This beta chain is off target for a library built for alpha chains, so its abundance means little. The V gene is TRBV7-9, the J gene TRBJ2-1; no definite D call. Germline V CDR1 and CDR2: SEHNR, FQNEAQ (reference sequence). V was trimmed by 5 bases and J by 7 bases, leaving 18 bases between them. The length of the CDR3 is 15 residues. For the CDR3, the DNA is TGTGCCAGCAGCCCTACGTCCCCCGGGTGGAATGAGCAGTTCTTC. Protein sequence: CASSPTSPGWNEQFF.

The table lists this clonotype with a few counts. This beta chain turned up in a library designed for alpha chains; as an off-target read, its abundance says little. The gene calls are TRBV6-5 and TRBJ2-1; 10 bases fit TRBD2. After removal of 7 bases from V and 8 bases from J, the junction contained 11 bases not matched to a gene. There are 15 residues in the CDR3. In germline, CDR1 is MNHEY, CDR2 SVGAGI. As DNA, the CDR3 is TGTGCCAGCAATAAAGGGCTAGCGGGAGTCGATGAGCAGTTCTTC. Residues: CASNKGLAGVDEQFF.

At least ten counts were recorded for this clonotype. The library was built for alpha chains, so this beta chain is an off-target read and its size means little. The chain recombines TRBV7-9 with TRBJ1-4; D ambiguous. V lost 3 bases and J lost 0, with 8 bases in between. CDR3 length: 15 residues. Germline V lookup: CDR1 SEHNR, CDR2 FQNEAQ (reference sequence). The CDR3 DNA is TGTGCCAGCAGCTTGGGGATCGCAACTAATGAAAAACTGTTTTTT. Its translation: CASSLGIATNEKLFF.

By share of the sample, this clonotype is medium-sized (0.01 to 0.1%). The size of this beta chain means little, since it is a stray read in a library made for alpha chains. The J gene is TRBJ2-3, the V gene TRBV12-3 or TRBV12-4; 7 bases line up with TRBD2. CDR3 length: 15 amino acids. The trim removed 3 bases at V and 4 bases at J, leaving 7 bases unmatched. CDR3 in amino acids: CASSFAGVLADTQYF. CDR3 bases: TGTGCCAGCAGTTTTGCGGGAGTATTGGCAGATACGCAGTATTTT.

This clonotype is termed medium-sized. This beta chain is an unintended read in a library built for alpha chains; its size means little. DNA for the CDR3: TGTGCCAGCAGCCACGCAGGGGGCACTGAAGCTTTCTTT. It translates to CASSHAGGTEAFF. The chain employs TRBV3-1 and TRBJ1-1; 7 bases agree with TRBD1. This CDR3 comprises 13 residues. The V and J ends lost 3 bases and 4 bases, in that order; junction bases with no gene match: 2. Germline assignment: CDR1 LGHDT and CDR2 YNNKEL (reference sequence).

In its sample, this clonotype is medium-sized. The library was built for alpha chains, so this beta chain is an off-target read and its size means little. The chain employs TRBV9 and TRBJ1-1, with D possibly being TRBD1 (5 bases). The CDR3 sequence is 12 residues long. The germline V gene encodes CDR1 SGDLS and CDR2 YYNGEE. Trimming took off 5 bases at V and 14 bases at J, with 19 bases between the two ends. The CDR3 is CASSGDGGGAFF. CDR3 DNA sequence: TGTGCCAGCAGTGGGGACGGTGGTGGTGCCTTCTTT.

By sample fraction, this clonotype is medium-sized. Within a library made for alpha chains, this beta chain is off target, and its count is uninformative. V usage is TRBV3-1 and J usage is TRBJ2-5; D is undetermined. CDR1 is LGHDT and CDR2 is YNNKEL in the germline V gene (reference sequence). The V and J ends lost 4 bases and 0 bases respectively, with 12 bases between them. This CDR3 region has 15 residues. CDR3 nucleotide sequence: TGTGCCAGCAGCCCAGACGATTCGAACCAAGAGACCCAGTACTTC. It is translated as CASSPDDSNQETQYF.

This clonotype is categorized as medium-sized. The library was prepared for alpha chains; this beta chain is a stray read, so its frequency means little. The chain carries TRBV20-1 and TRBJ2-7; 15 positions match TRBD2. The CDR3 covers 15 residues. The V gene end was trimmed by 4 bases and the J gene end by 7 bases; junction bases not matched to a gene: 8. Germline V gene sequence: CDR1 DFQATT, CDR2 SNEGSKA (reference sequence). This CDR3 reads CSAKTGTSGRLEQYF. The CDR3 DNA is TGCAGTGCTAAAACCGGGACTAGCGGGAGGTTAGAGCAGTACTTC.

This clonotype was seen many times. A library prepared for alpha chains yielded this beta chain as an off-target read; its size is of little meaning. CDR3 coding DNA: TGTGCCAGCAGCCCCCCGGGGACAGGGGGCATCTATGGCTACACCTTC. Translation: CASSPPGTGGIYGYTF. This chain joins TRBV28 and TRBJ1-2; 12 bases fit TRBD1. With 6 bases clipped from V and 4 bases from J, the junction kept 9 bases outside the gene matches. This CDR3 spans 16 amino acids. Looked up from germline, CDR1 is MDHEN and CDR2 is SYDVKM.

The table lists this clonotype with many counts. A library prepared for alpha chains yielded this beta chain as an off-target read; its size is of little meaning. The V and J genes are TRBV20-1 and TRBJ1-5; D is unresolved. This CDR3 spans 15 amino acids. The V end lost 3 bases, the J end lost 1 base, and 13 bases lay between the germline ends. Germline V lookup: CDR1 DFQATT, CDR2 SNEGSKA (reference sequence). CDR3: CSARNPVSSNQPQHF. The CDR3 DNA reads as TGCAGTGCTAGGAACCCCGTTTCCAGCAATCAGCCCCAGCATTTT.

Judged by abundance, this clonotype is medium-sized. In a library made to pick up alpha chains, this beta chain is a stray read with a size that means little. This chain joins TRBV5-1 and TRBJ2-7, with 9 bases matching TRBD1. The germline gives CDR1 SGHRS, CDR2 YFSETQ. This CDR3 region has 15 residues. V dropped 4 bases and J dropped 4; count of bases not matched to a gene: 9. CDR3 in DNA: TGCGCCAGCAGCCCGACAGGGGGAGGTATGTACGAGCAGTACTTC. It is translated as CASSPTGGGMYEQYF. Looking up the rest from reference TRBV5-1 and TRBJ2-7 gives the full variable domain: KAGVTQTPRYLIKTRGQQVTLSCSPISGHRSVSWYQQTPGQGLQFLFEYFSETQRNKGNFPGRFSGRQFSNSRSEMNVSTLELGDSALYLCASSPTGGGMYEQYFGPGTRLTVT.

This clonotype was counted many times. The size of this beta chain means little, since it is a stray read in a library made for alpha chains. The chain is built from TRBV7-8 and TRBJ2-2; D is unresolved. CDR3 length: 15 residues. The V gene's germline CDR1 is SGHVS and CDR2 FQNEAQ. V was cut by 1 base and J by 3 bases, with 9 bases left in between. This chain's CDR3 is CASSLGGADTGELFF. CDR3 in DNA: TGTGCCAGCAGCTTAGGAGGTGCGGACACCGGGGAGCTGTTTTTT.